A selection of T cell receptor beta chains follows, all from one sample in a study of cytomegalovirus exposure and HLA in healthy donors. Produced via immunoSEQ multiplex PCR; TCRdb's table is partial and in-frame only. The table has 40,000 to 55,000 clones, 77% seen once. Material: PBMCs. The receptors were sampled from a woman aged 40 to 50 in good health and CMV-seropositive. The CDR3 runs from the conserved cysteine through the conserved F or W. A D gene is named only where the DNA matches it firmly. Part of the rows lack a size; the others show once, few, many or a class for expanded clones.

NA,TRBV7-2,TRBD1,TRBJ1-5,CASSQGAVQPQHF,TGTGCCAGCAGCCAGGGGGCTGTGCAGCCCCAGCATTTT
NA,TRBV9,TRBD1,TRBJ1-2,CASSEGAEPNYGYTF,TGTGCCAGCAGTGAGGGGGCAGAACCCAACTATGGCTACACCTTC
NA,TRBV7-9,TRBD1,TRBJ1-3,CASSSYGQGQNTIYF,TGTGCCAGCAGCTCTTACGGACAGGGGCAAAACACCATATATTTT
NA,TRBV9,NA,TRBJ1-6,CASDTVSLHF,TGTGCCAGCGACACTGTTTCCCTCCACTTT
few,TRBV9,NA,TRBJ1-1,CASSPDFGTRPNTEAFF,TGTGCCAGCAGCCCAGACTTCGGGACAAGACCGAACACTGAAGCTTTCTTT
few,TRBV9,TRBD2,TRBJ2-1,CASSPSWTSGGGLANEQFF,TGTGCCAGCAGCCCAAGCTGGACTAGCGGGGGGGGACTCGCCAATGAGCAGTTCTTC
NA,TRBV28,TRBD1,TRBJ1-6,CASRIPTGDHSPLHF,TGTGCCAGCAGGATACCGACAGGGGATCATTCACCCCTCCACTTT
NA,TRBV29-1,TRBD1,TRBJ1-1,CSVPGQVGNTEAFF,TGCAGCGTTCCCGGACAGGTGGGGAACACTGAAGCTTTCTTT
NA,TRBV5-8,TRBD2,TRBJ2-3,CASSNGLAGNTDTQYF,TGTGCCAGCAGCAACGGACTAGCGGGGAACACAGATACGCAGTATTTT
NA,TRBV30,TRBD2,TRBJ2-1,CAWAGLAGSSYNEQFF,TGTGCCTGGGCGGGACTAGCGGGGAGCTCCTACAATGAGCAGTTCTTC
NA,TRBV19,NA,TRBJ1-1,CASRAGGTEAFF,TGTGCCAGTAGAGCGGGGGGAACTGAAGCTTTCTTT
NA,TRBV19,NA,TRBJ1-1,CATTGPLEAFF,TGTGCCACGACAGGTCCCTTAGAAGCTTTCTTT
NA,TRBV29-1,TRBD1,TRBJ2-2,CSVRQGLNTGELFF,TGCAGCGTGCGACAGGGCCTGAACACCGGGGAGCTGTTTTTT
NA,TRBV29-1,TRBD1,TRBJ1-2,CSAHGTGVGYTF,TGCAGCGCTCATGGGACAGGGGTCGGCTACACCTTC
NA,TRBV29-1,NA,TRBJ1-5,CSVEGGPGTPQHF,TGCAGCGTTGAGGGAGGCCCTGGGACGCCCCAGCATTTT
NA,TRBV30,NA,TRBJ1-1,CAWSRGAEAFF,TGTGCCTGGAGTCGGGGGGCTGAAGCTTTCTTT
NA,TRBV2,NA,TRBJ2-4,CASSTLGGGQVKNIQYF,TGTGCCAGCAGCACCTTGGGAGGGGGGCAGGTCAAAAACATTCAGTACTTC
NA,TRBV7-2,NA,TRBJ2-3,CASTRDSHADTQYF,TGTGCCAGCACCCGGGACTCCCACGCAGATACGCAGTATTTT
NA,TRBV7-9,TRBD2,TRBJ2-1,CASSRGGGGSYNEQFF,TGTGCCAGCAGCCGAGGCGGGGGGGGTTCCTACAATGAGCAGTTCTTC